This paragraph reports one TCR beta chain. This CDR3 is built from 18 residues. Deletions cut 4 bases from V and 0 bases from J, with 18 bases between. Germline V lookup: CDR1 KGHDR, CDR2 SFDVKD. Clinical histories supplied by participants themselves formed the basis of cohort assignment. Authors' methods: Counts of nucleated cells, estimated from reference gene primer amplification, were obtained. Data came from immunoSEQ multiplex PCR; TCRdb stores just in-frame clones and leaves some out. The DNA gave D and trimming, while V, J and clone size come from that table. This table has a few hundred thousand clones, 80% appearing once. This specimen belongs to a study of blood T cell repertoires in COVID-19. Study in general: Acute and convalescent COVID-19 specimens originated in the United States, Italy and Spain. Sample material is recorded as cDNA or gDNA derived from T cells, B-cell-depleted T cells, or PBMCs.

The sequence was obtained from a woman aged 40 to 50 with acute COVID-19. The sample consisted of PBMCs or T cells enriched from blood (not recorded which). V and J are TRBV24-1 and TRBJ1-5, with D perhaps TRBD1 (6 bases). DNA of the CDR3: TGTGCCACCAGTGACCGACCAACAGGGACCATTAGCAATCAGCCCCAGCATTTT. Protein: CATSDRPTGTISNQPQHF.